This entry lists 15 T cell receptor beta chains sequenced from one sample in a study of shared clonotypes between healthy human individuals. The method was immunoSEQ multiplex PCR; TCRdb's version includes in-frame clones alone and lacks a portion of them. This table holds 170,000 or so clones, about 68% found once. The sequencing sample was made of memory CD4+ T cells sorted from blood. Subset indicated: CD45RA-negative fraction. These TCRs come from a man aged 25 to 40 in good health.

This clone was counted only a few times. V usage is TRBV5-6 and J usage is TRBJ1-1; 10 nucleotides align to TRBD1. Germline V lookup: CDR1 SGHDT, CDR2 YYEEEE. V gave up 4 bases and J gave up 6 bases; unmatched junction bases: 9. The CDR3 consists of 15 residues. The DNA of the CDR3 is TGTGCCAGCAGCGAGACAGGGGGCGCTAGTCCTGAAGCTTTCTTT. Translation: CASSETGGASPEAFF.

V is TRBV11-2 and J is TRBJ2-5, with a weak D call TRBD2 (7 bases). V was trimmed by 1 base and J by 5 bases, leaving 14 bases between them. The CDR3 contains 15 residues. Germline V gene sequence: CDR1 SGHAT, CDR2 FQNNGV. CDR3 in DNA: TGTGCCAGCAGCTTAGTTAGGACTAGGGGGGAGACCCAGTACTTC. It is translated as CASSLVRTRGETQYF. Drawing the rest from reference TRBV11-2 and TRBJ2-5, the complete variable domain is EAGVAQSPRYKIIEKRQSVAFWCNPISGHATLYWYQQILGQGPKLLIQFQNNGVVDDSQLPKDRFSAERLKGVDSTLKIQPAKLEDSAVYLCASSLVRTRGETQYFGPGTRLLVL.

This clone was seen many times. The chain uses TRBV2 and TRBJ2-7; TRBD1 is a possible D gene (5 bases). Looked up from germline, CDR1 is SNHLY and CDR2 is FYNNEI. The V and J ends lost 6 bases and 2 bases respectively, with 5 bases between them. The CDR3 runs 11 residues. The CDR3 DNA sequence: TGTGCCAGCAGGGACACCTACGAGCAGTACTTC. Protein product: CASRDTYEQYF.

This clone was found a few times. The chain uses TRBV7-2 and TRBJ2-1, with TRBD1 identical over 7 bases. This CDR3 has 15 amino acids. Germline V gene data show CDR1 as SGHTA and CDR2 as FQGNSA. J lost 1 base, V lost 6 bases, and 6 bases had no gene match. The CDR3 region is CASSRTGRSYNEQFF. The CDR3 nucleotides are TGTGCCAGCAGTCGGACAGGTCGTTCCTACAATGAGCAGTTCTTC. Together with reference TRBV7-2 and TRBJ2-1, the CDR3 gives the full variable domain: GAGVSQSPSNKVTEKGKDVELRCDPISGHTALYWYRQSLGQGLEFLIYFQGNSAPDKSGLPSDRFSAERTGGSVSTLTIQRTQQEDSAVYLCASSRTGRSYNEQFFGPGTRLTVL.

This clone was found a few times. The chain is built from TRBV7-8 and TRBJ1-5, with D possibly being TRBD1 (5 bases). V gave up 8 bases and J gave up 4 bases, with 12 bases separating them. The CDR3 extends over 13 amino acids. Germline V CDR1 and CDR2: SGHVS, FQNEAQ. The CDR3 DNA follows: TGTGCCAGCGGGGCACAGGTGAATCAGCCCCAGCATTTT. The encoded protein is CASGAQVNQPQHF.

The chain couples TRBV10-2 to TRBJ2-5; D remains unclear. Trimming stripped 4 bases from V and 5 bases from J, with 8 bases between. The CDR3 consists of 12 residues. Per the germline V gene, CDR1 is WSHSY and CDR2 is SAAADI. CDR3 sequence: CASSVKGETQYF. The CDR3 DNA is TGCGCCAGCAGTGTCAAGGGTGAGACCCAGTACTTC.

This chain links TRBV2 with TRBJ2-7; either TRBD1 or TRBD2 may fit D (5 bases each). V was cut by 7 bases and J by 2 bases, with 12 bases left in between. The CDR3 has 13 amino acids. Germline V gene lookup returns CDR1 SNHLY and CDR2 FYNNEI. The CDR3 DNA follows: TGTGCCAGCATGAGGGACCCAGCCTACGAGCAGTACTTC. Its protein is CASMRDPAYEQYF. The full variable domain, in which reference TRBV2 and TRBJ2-7 provide the parts outside the CDR3, is EPEVTQTPSHQVTQMGQEVILRCVPISNHLYFYWYRQILGQKVEFLVSFYNNEISEKSEIFDDQFSVERPDGSNFTLKIRSTKLEDSAMYFCASMRDPAYEQYFGPGTRLTVT.

The rearrangement joins TRBV5-1 to TRBJ2-5, with 8 nucleotides matching TRBD1. V was clipped by 4 bases and J by 2 bases; unmatched bases: 7. Germline V CDR1 and CDR2: SGHRS, YFSETQ. This CDR3 has 15 amino acids. The CDR3 nucleotides are TGCGCCAGCAGCCTACAGGGGGTCTCGCAAGAGACCCAGTACTTC. Residues: CASSLQGVSQETQYF.

V gene TRBV7-9 combines with J gene TRBJ2-5; the D is unclear. The V and J ends lost 1 base and 4 bases respectively, with 10 bases between them. The CDR3 totals 14 residues. Germline loops: CDR1 SEHNR, CDR2 FQNEAQ (reference sequence). The CDR3 protein is CASSLDGGRETQYF. The CDR3 DNA follows: TGTGCCAGCAGCTTAGATGGCGGACGAGAGACCCAGTACTTC.

The V and J genes are TRBV28 and TRBJ2-3; D gene unclear. The germline gives CDR1 MDHEN, CDR2 SYDVKM. Trimming took off 6 bases at V and 6 bases at J, with 10 bases between the two ends. This CDR3 contains 12 residues. CDR3 region: CASSRIGDTQYF. As DNA, the CDR3 is TGTGCCAGCAGCCGAATTGGGGATACGCAGTATTTT.

This chain connects TRBV25-1 to TRBJ1-1; 8 nucleotides line up with TRBD1. The CDR3 has 13 amino acids. The germline CDR1 and CDR2 sequences are MGHDK and SYGVNS. The V gene end was trimmed by 5 bases and the J gene end by 4 bases; junction bases not matched to a gene: 3. This chain's CDR3 is CASSRTGGTEAFF. DNA of the CDR3: TGTGCCAGCAGTCGCACAGGGGGCACTGAAGCTTTCTTT.

The rearrangement links TRBV2 to TRBJ2-4, with D unclear. The CDR3 covers 11 residues. Germline assignment: CDR1 SNHLY and CDR2 FYNNEI. V lost 2 bases and J 8 bases, leaving 4 bases between the germline ends. The CDR3 sequence is CASSERDIQYF. The DNA of the CDR3 is TGTGCCAGCAGTGAAAGGGACATTCAGTACTTC. Full variable domain (outside the CDR3, taken from reference TRBV2 and TRBJ2-4): EPEVTQTPSHQVTQMGQEVILRCVPISNHLYFYWYRQILGQKVEFLVSFYNNEISEKSEIFDDQFSVERPDGSNFTLKIRSTKLEDSAMYFCASSERDIQYFGAGTRLSVL.

This clone was counted once. The chain has TRBV7-2 and TRBJ2-7; D assignment may be TRBD1 or TRBD2 (5 bases each). From germline, CDR1 is SGHTA and CDR2 FQGNSA. This CDR3 contains 13 residues. V lost 4 bases and J lost 0, with 7 bases in between. CDR3 coding DNA: TGTGCCAGCAGCTCAGGGAGCTCCTACGAGCAGTACTTC. This sequence encodes CASSSGSSYEQYF.

The chain recombines TRBV5-5 with TRBJ2-2; D is perhaps TRBD1 (5 bases). The CDR3 loop spans 15 amino acids. Trimming cost V 1 base and J 2 bases, with 9 bases left between them. The germline V gene encodes CDR1 SGHKS and CDR2 YYEKEE (reference sequence). CDR3: CASSLYDSNTGELFF. For the CDR3, the DNA is TGTGCCAGCAGCTTGTATGACAGCAACACCGGGGAGCTGTTTTTT.

V usage is TRBV5-5 and J usage is TRBJ2-1; 7 bases fit TRBD2. J lost 1 base, V lost 0 bases, and 4 bases had no gene match. CDR1 is SGHKS, CDR2 YYEKEE, per germline (reference sequence). The CDR3 length is 16 residues. This CDR3 is CASSLGAGLSYNEQFF. The CDR3 coding sequence is TGTGCCAGCAGCTTGGGAGCGGGACTATCCTACAATGAGCAGTTCTTC. Using reference TRBV5-5 and TRBJ2-1 for the parts outside the CDR3, the full variable domain is DAGVTQSPTHLIKTRGQQVTLRCSPISGHKSVSWYQQVLGQGPQFIFQYYEKEERGRGNFPDRFSARQFPNYSSELNVNALLLGDSALYLCASSLGAGLSYNEQFFGPGTRLTVL.